The next 26 T cell receptor beta chains were all read from a single sample in a study of cytomegalovirus exposure and HLA in healthy donors. Use of 60 Vbeta and 13 Jbeta primers characterized the PCR. Profiling relied on immunoSEQ multiplex PCR, and the TCRdb table lists in-frame clones only, not all of them. There are approximately 130,000 clones in the sample; 60% to 80% occur only once, and around 1.2% lies in the top ten. The sequencing input was PBMCs. The receptors come from a man aged 45 to 65 in good health and CMV-seronegative.

This chain joins TRBV7-2 and TRBJ2-2, with D uncertain. V lost 5 bases and J 5 bases, leaving 9 bases between the germline ends. CDR3 length: 13 amino acids. Per the germline V gene, CDR1 is SGHTA and CDR2 is FQGNSA. The CDR3 DNA follows: TGTGCCAGCAGCCAAGCCAGGACCGGGGAGCTGTTTTTT. Translated: CASSQARTGELFF. Variable domain in full (rest from reference TRBV7-2 and TRBJ2-2): GAGVSQSPSNKVTEKGKDVELRCDPISGHTALYWYRQSLGQGLEFLIYFQGNSAPDKSGLPSDRFSAERTGGSVSTLTIQRTQQEDSAVYLCASSQARTGELFFGEGSRLTVL.

The V and J genes are TRBV19 and TRBJ2-7, with TRBD1 matching over 8 bases. Trimming removed 10 bases from V and 0 bases from J; junction bases left unmatched: 8. The CDR3 loop spans 14 amino acids. In germline, CDR1 is LNHDA, CDR2 SQIVND (reference sequence). The CDR3 coding sequence is TGTGCCACCGCTAGGACAGGGAGCTCCTACGAGCAGTACTTC. It codes for CATARTGSSYEQYF.

This chain uses TRBV6-1 with TRBJ2-7; no reliable D call. The V end was cut by 2 bases, the J end by 6 bases, with 8 bases between. CDR1 is MNHNS and CDR2 is SASEGT in the germline V gene. The CDR3 has 12 residues. The CDR3 loop is CASSELTSEQYF. The CDR3 nucleotides read TGTGCCAGCAGTGAACTCACGAGCGAGCAGTACTTC.

This clone was picked up a small number of times. The chain recombines TRBV7-2 with TRBJ1-1; D uncertain. The CDR3 runs to 13 residues. Deletions cut 5 bases from V and 1 base from J, with 8 bases between. From germline, CDR1 is SGHTA and CDR2 FQGNSA. CDR3 amino acids: CASSHDKNTEAFF. The CDR3 DNA reads TGTGCCAGCAGCCATGACAAGAACACTGAAGCTTTCTTT.

The chain joins TRBV2 to TRBJ2-3; 10 nucleotides align to TRBD1. The V and J ends lost 4 bases and 6 bases, in that order; junction bases with no gene match: 7. Per germline, CDR1 SNHLY and CDR2 FYNNEI. The CDR3 covers 15 residues. Here the CDR3 reads CASSVRQGAYDTQYF. Here the CDR3 DNA reads TGTGCCAGCAGTGTTCGACAGGGGGCGTACGATACGCAGTATTTT.

This clone was recorded a few times. The gene calls are TRBV6-1 and TRBJ2-3, with 7 bases that match TRBD2. Germline loops: CDR1 MNHNS, CDR2 SASEGT. This CDR3 is built from 16 residues. The V segment lost 4 bases and the J segment 4 bases; nucleotides outside the gene matches: 11. The CDR3 here is CASSVSSGGGSDTQYF. CDR3 coding DNA: TGTGCCAGCAGTGTTTCTAGCGGAGGAGGGTCAGATACGCAGTATTTT.

This chain joins TRBV7-8 and TRBJ2-7; TRBD1 matches 7 bases. Looked up from germline, CDR1 is SGHVS and CDR2 is FQNEAQ. V lost 2 bases to trimming and J lost 4 bases; unmatched junction nucleotides: 5. The CDR3 loop spans 14 amino acids. CDR3 DNA sequence: TGTGCCAGCAGCTTATGGGGGACAGCTTACGAGCAGTACTTC. Translation gives CASSLWGTAYEQYF.

V usage is TRBV6-1 and J usage is TRBJ2-7; a possible D gene is TRBD1 (6 bases). The V end lost 0 bases, the J end lost 1 base, and 7 bases lay between the germline ends. Germline values: CDR1 MNHNS, CDR2 SASEGT. The CDR3 totals 14 residues. CDR3 nucleotides: TGTGCCAGCAGTGAAGCGGGACAATCCTACGAGCAGTACTTC. As protein: CASSEAGQSYEQYF.

The gene calls are TRBV1 and TRBJ2-7; no check of the table's D call, TRBD1, against the DNA was made. TRBV1 is labeled a pseudogene. The CDR3 length is 20 residues. The CDR3 loop is CTSSEKGTGGLLADPYEQYF. In DNA, the CDR3 is TGCACCAGCAGCGAGAAAGGGACAGGGGGCCTACTAGCGGACCCGTACGAGCAGTACTTC.

V is TRBV5-4 and J is TRBJ2-7, with D unresolved. Per the germline V gene, CDR1 is SGHNT and CDR2 is YYREEE (reference sequence). The V end lost 0 bases, the J end lost 1 base, and 17 bases lay between the germline ends. The CDR3 runs 17 residues. The CDR3 protein is CASSLVRDSAVSYEQYF. The CDR3, as DNA: TGTGCCAGCAGCTTGGTGAGAGATAGTGCGGTTTCCTACGAGCAGTACTTC.

The CDR3 coding sequence is TGCGCCAGCAGCCCTTCCCACCTAGGGGATGAGCAGTTCTTC. This gives the protein CASSPSHLGDEQFF. This chain connects TRBV5-1 to TRBJ2-1; weak D call: TRBD1 (5 bases). V was clipped by 4 bases and J by 8 bases, with 16 bases between them. The germline V gene encodes CDR1 SGHRS and CDR2 YFSETQ. The CDR3 is 14 residues long.

This chain connects TRBV5-4 to TRBJ1-3, with no clear D. This CDR3 is 14 amino acids long. The V gene's germline CDR1 is SGHNT and CDR2 YYREEE (reference sequence). The V and J ends lost 0 bases and 8 bases respectively, with 12 bases between them. CDR3: CASSLGLYGDTIYF. The CDR3, as DNA: TGTGCCAGCAGCTTGGGACTGTACGGAGACACCATATATTTT.

This rearrangement joins TRBV10-2 to TRBJ2-7, with 7 bases identical to TRBD1. Germline V lookup: CDR1 WSHSY, CDR2 SAAADI. Trimming at V came to 6 bases and at J to 1 base, leaving 3 bases not matched to a gene. CDR3 length: 13 amino acids. The CDR3 loop is CASRETGSYEQYF. In nucleotides, the CDR3 is TGCGCCAGCAGGGAGACAGGGTCCTACGAGCAGTACTTC.

The chain recombines TRBV6-5 with TRBJ1-3; 9 positions match TRBD1. Germline values: CDR1 MNHEY, CDR2 SVGAGI. V was clipped by 2 bases and J by 2 bases; unmatched bases: 1. The CDR3 is 15 amino acids. This CDR3 is CASSYGQGTGNTIYF. Here the CDR3 DNA reads TGTGCCAGCAGTTACGGACAGGGGACTGGAAACACCATATATTTT.

The chain carries TRBV15 and TRBJ2-2; possible D gene TRBD1, 6 bases. Germline V gene data show CDR1 as LNHNV and CDR2 as YYDKDF (reference sequence). The CDR3 length is 13 residues. The germline V and J ends were trimmed by 9 bases and 7 bases, with 15 bases remaining between them. The CDR3 region has the DNA TGTGCCACGGGGGCAGGGAGCCGCGGGGAGCTGTTTTTT. Encoded protein: CATGAGSRGELFF.

CDR3 nucleotides: TGCGCCAGCAGCTCCGGACAGGGCGATGTGAATGAAAAACTGTTTTTT. Translating gives CASSSGQGDVNEKLFF. This chain links TRBV5-1 with TRBJ1-4; TRBD1 matches 8 bases. The CDR3 totals 16 residues. Germline V lookup: CDR1 SGHRS, CDR2 YFSETQ. V dropped 3 bases and J dropped 5; count of bases not matched to a gene: 9. Full variable domain (rest looked up from reference TRBV5-1 and TRBJ1-4): KAGVTQTPRYLIKTRGQQVTLSCSPISGHRSVSWYQQTPGQGLQFLFEYFSETQRNKGNFPGRFSGRQFSNSRSEMNVSTLELGDSALYLCASSSGQGDVNEKLFFGSGTQLSVL.

The V call is TRBV6-5, the J call TRBJ1-3, with 7 bases aligning to TRBD1. From germline, CDR1 is MNHEY and CDR2 SVGAGI. CDR3 size: 13 residues. V shed 9 bases, J shed 0 bases, and the junction held 2 bases outside the gene matches. The CDR3 is CASWTGSGNTIYF. The CDR3 DNA sequence: TGTGCCAGTTGGACAGGCTCTGGAAACACCATATATTTT.

This rearrangement joins TRBV10-3 to TRBJ2-1; 8 nucleotides agree with TRBD2. The CDR3 contains 14 residues. V lost 4 bases and J lost 6; bases outside the gene matches: 5. Looked up from germline, CDR1 is ENHRY and CDR2 is SYGVKD. The CDR3 nucleotides are TGTGCCATCAGTGGGGGGACTAGAGGCAATGAGCAGTTCTTC. Translated, it gives CAISGGTRGNEQFF.

The genes are TRBV28 and TRBJ2-7; the D gene is possibly TRBD1 (6 bases). Germline V gives CDR1 MDHEN, CDR2 SYDVKM. The CDR3 consists of 16 residues. Trimming removed 6 bases from V and 0 bases from J, with 18 bases in between. The CDR3 is CASSVDPLGGSYEQYF. The CDR3, as DNA: TGTGCCAGCAGCGTAGATCCCTTAGGGGGCTCCTACGAGCAGTACTTC. The whole variable domain, filled in from reference TRBV28 and TRBJ2-7, reads DVKVTQSSRYLVKRTGEKVFLECVQDMDHENMFWYRQDPGLGLRLIYFSYDVKMKEKGDIPEGYSVSREKKERFSLILESASTNQTSMYLCASSVDPLGGSYEQYFGPGTRLTVT.

The table lists this clone with a few counts. The rearrangement joins TRBV6-1 to TRBJ2-7; perhaps TRBD1 as D (6 bases). In germline, CDR1 is MNHNS, CDR2 SASEGT. The CDR3 contains 13 residues. The ends were cut back, 6 bases at V and 4 bases at J, with 13 bases in the middle. The CDR3 region has the DNA TGTGCCAGCAGAAACCGGGACATTTACGAGCAGTACTTC. Amino acid sequence: CASRNRDIYEQYF.

Worth noting for this clone: A junction boundary mismatches the germline segment, possibly from a read error. The chain's CDR3 is CASSLGREQFF. CDR3 coding DNA: TGTGCCAGCAGCCTAGGGAGGGAGCAGTTCTTC. The chain carries TRBV13 and TRBJ2-1, with a tentative D call TRBD2 (6 bases). The CDR3 runs to 11 residues. CDR1 is PRHDT, CDR2 FYEKMQ, per germline (reference sequence).

This clone was found a few times. The DNA of the CDR3 is TGTGCCAGTAGTGGACAGGGTTCGTACGAGCAGTACTTC. The encoded protein is CASSGQGSYEQYF. The rearrangement links TRBV19 to TRBJ2-7; 8 bases fit TRBD1. After removal of 5 bases from V and 4 bases from J, the junction contained 4 bases not matched to a gene. Germline CDR1 and CDR2: LNHDA and SQIVND (reference sequence). CDR3 length: 13 residues.

This clone was seen more than once but under ten times. CDR3 bases: TGTGCCAGCAGCTCCGGGACATCTGCCAGCAATCAGCCCCAGCATTTT. This encodes CASSSGTSASNQPQHF. V gene TRBV7-2 combines with J gene TRBJ1-5; D is possibly TRBD1 (6 bases). With 4 bases removed from V and 1 base from J, the gap between germline ends came to 14 bases. From germline, CDR1 is SGHTA and CDR2 FQGNSA. The length of the CDR3 is 16 residues.

The rearrangement uses TRBV2 and TRBJ1-5; a possible D gene is TRBD1 (6 bases). V was trimmed by 6 bases and J by 4 bases, leaving 7 bases between them. The CDR3 loop spans 12 amino acids. CDR1 SNHLY and CDR2 FYNNEI come from the germline V gene. As DNA, the CDR3 is TGTGCCAGCAGGGACAGTAATCAGCCCCAGCATTTT. It encodes CASRDSNQPQHF.

In its sample, this clone was seen a few times. This chain joins TRBV6-7 and TRBJ2-6, with 11 positions matching TRBD1. TRBV6-7 is identified as an open reading frame with a role that is uncertain. The V gene end was trimmed by 5 bases and the J gene end by 2 bases; junction bases not matched to a gene: 5. The CDR3 covers 17 residues. The CDR3 is CASSAGQGAAGANVLTF. Written as DNA, the CDR3 is TGTGCCAGCAGTGCTGGACAGGGGGCCGCTGGGGCCAACGTCCTGACTTTC.

The chain is built from TRBV10-2 and TRBJ1-4; TRBD1 matches 8 bases. J gave up 0 bases and V 7 bases, and 4 bases lay outside the gene matches. Per germline, CDR1 WSHSY and CDR2 SAAADI. The length of the CDR3 is 15 residues. In nucleotides, the CDR3 is TGCGCCAGCAAAACACAGGGGGCAACTAATGAAAAACTGTTTTTT. As protein: CASKTQGATNEKLFF.